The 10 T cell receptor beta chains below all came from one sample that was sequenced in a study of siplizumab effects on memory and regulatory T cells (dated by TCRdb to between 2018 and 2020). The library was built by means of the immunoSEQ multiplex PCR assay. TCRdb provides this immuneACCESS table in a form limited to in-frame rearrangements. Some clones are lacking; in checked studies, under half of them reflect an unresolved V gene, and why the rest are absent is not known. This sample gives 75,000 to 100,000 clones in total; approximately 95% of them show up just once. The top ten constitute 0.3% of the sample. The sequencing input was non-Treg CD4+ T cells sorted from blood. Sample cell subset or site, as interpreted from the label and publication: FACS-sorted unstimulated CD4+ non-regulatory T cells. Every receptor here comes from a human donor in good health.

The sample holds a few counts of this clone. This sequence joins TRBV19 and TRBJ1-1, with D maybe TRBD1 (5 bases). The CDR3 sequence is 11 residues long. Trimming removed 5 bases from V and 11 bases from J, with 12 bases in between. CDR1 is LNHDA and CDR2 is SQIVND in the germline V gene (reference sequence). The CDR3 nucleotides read TGTGCCAGTAGTCGGGGGGAGGTGGCTTTCTTT. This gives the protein CASSRGEVAFF.

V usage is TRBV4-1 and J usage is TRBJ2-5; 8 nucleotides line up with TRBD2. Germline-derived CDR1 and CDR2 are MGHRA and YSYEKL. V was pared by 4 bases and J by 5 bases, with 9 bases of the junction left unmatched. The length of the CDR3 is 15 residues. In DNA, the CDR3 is TGCGCCAGCAGCCTCCTTAGCGGGACTCGGGAGACCCAGTACTTC. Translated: CASSLLSGTRETQYF.

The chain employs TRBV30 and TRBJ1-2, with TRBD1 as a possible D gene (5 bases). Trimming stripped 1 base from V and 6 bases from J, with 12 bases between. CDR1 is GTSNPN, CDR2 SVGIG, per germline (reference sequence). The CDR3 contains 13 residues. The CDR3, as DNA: TGTGCCTGGAGTGGACAGTTACTAAATGGCTACACCTTC. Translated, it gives CAWSGQLLNGYTF.

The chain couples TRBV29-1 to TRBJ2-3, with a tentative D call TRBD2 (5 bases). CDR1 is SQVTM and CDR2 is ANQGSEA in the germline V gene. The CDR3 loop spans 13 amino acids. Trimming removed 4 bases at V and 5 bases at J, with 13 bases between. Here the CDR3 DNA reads TGCAGCGTTGTGCGGGTAGTTGGAGATACGCAGTATTTT. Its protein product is CSVVRVVGDTQYF.

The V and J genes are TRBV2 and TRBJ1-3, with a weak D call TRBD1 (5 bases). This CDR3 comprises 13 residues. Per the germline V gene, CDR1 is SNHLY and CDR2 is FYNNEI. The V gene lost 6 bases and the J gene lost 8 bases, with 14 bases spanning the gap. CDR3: CASSSLGAHTIYF. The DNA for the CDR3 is TGTGCCAGCAGCTCCCTAGGGGCTCACACCATATATTTT.

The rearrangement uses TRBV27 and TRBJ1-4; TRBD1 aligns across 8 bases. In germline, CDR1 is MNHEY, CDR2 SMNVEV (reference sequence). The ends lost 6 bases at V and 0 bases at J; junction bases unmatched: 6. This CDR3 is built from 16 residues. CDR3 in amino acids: CASSHLTGATNEKLFF. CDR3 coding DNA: TGTGCCAGCAGCCACTTGACAGGGGCAACTAATGAAAAACTGTTTTTT.

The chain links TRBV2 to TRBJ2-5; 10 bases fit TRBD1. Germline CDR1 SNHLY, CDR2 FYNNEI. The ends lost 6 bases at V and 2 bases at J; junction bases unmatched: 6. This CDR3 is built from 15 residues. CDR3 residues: CASSRDRGQQETQYF. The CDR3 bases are TGTGCCAGCAGCCGGGACAGGGGACAACAAGAGACCCAGTACTTC. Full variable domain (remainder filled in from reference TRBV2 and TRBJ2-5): EPEVTQTPSHQVTQMGQEVILRCVPISNHLYFYWYRQILGQKVEFLVSFYNNEISEKSEIFDDQFSVERPDGSNFTLKIRSTKLEDSAMYFCASSRDRGQQETQYFGPGTRLLVL.

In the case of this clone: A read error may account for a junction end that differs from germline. The CDR3 DNA follows: TGTGCCAGCAGGGTAGGGGAGGTTTCACCCCTCCACTTT. Amino acid sequence: CASRVGEVSPLHF. The chain employs TRBV9 and TRBJ1-6, with a possible D match to TRBD1 (5 bases). Germline V lookup: CDR1 SGDLS, CDR2 YYNGEE. This CDR3 is built from 13 residues.

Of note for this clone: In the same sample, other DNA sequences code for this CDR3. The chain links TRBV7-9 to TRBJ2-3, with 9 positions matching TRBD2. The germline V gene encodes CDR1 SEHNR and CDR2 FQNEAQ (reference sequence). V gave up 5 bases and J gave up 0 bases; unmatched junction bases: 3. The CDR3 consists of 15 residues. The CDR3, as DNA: TGTGCCAGCAGCCAGACTAGCGGTAGCACAGATACGCAGTATTTT. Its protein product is CASSQTSGSTDTQYF.

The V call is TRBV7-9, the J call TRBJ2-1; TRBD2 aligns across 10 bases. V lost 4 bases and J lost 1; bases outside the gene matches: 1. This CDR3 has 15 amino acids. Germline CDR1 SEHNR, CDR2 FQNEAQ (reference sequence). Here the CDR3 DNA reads TGTGCCAGCAGCTGGACTAGCGGTTCCTACAATGAGCAGTTCTTC. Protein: CASSWTSGSYNEQFF.